The clone carrying this T cell receptor (beta chain) was recorded once. Nashville, Tennessee was home to all donors, who were Caucasian adults. The record originates from a study of shared clonotypes between healthy human individuals. CDR1 is MGHRA and CDR2 is YSYEKL in the germline V gene. This CDR3 is 15 amino acids long. V lost 0 bases to trimming and J lost 6 bases, with 12 bases between them. Some clones are missing from TCRdb's copy, which holds only in-frame ones; the method was immunoSEQ multiplex PCR. The sample includes about 600,000 clones, around 97% of them seen just once. The source of this sequence is a woman aged 25 to 39 in good health. Sequenced input: naive CD4+ T cells sorted from blood. Described subset: CD45RA+ positively selected. This chain uses TRBV4-1 with TRBJ2-1, with D possibly being TRBD2 (5 bases). The CDR3: CASSQESGRSNEQFF. For the CDR3, the DNA is TGCGCCAGCAGCCAAGAGAGTGGGAGAAGCAATGAGCAGTTCTTC.